This entry lists 24 T cell receptor beta chains sequenced from one sample in a study of T cell repertoires in cytomegalovirus infection. TCRdb fed the reads into MiXCR, producing one record per CDR3 protein. The sample lists about 160,000 distinct CDR3 sequences; about 15% were seen once. Sequenced input: CD8+ T cells from PBMCs. These receptors came from a human donor in good health (CMV status not recorded). Some clones in this sample may be carry-over from other donors' samples.

This chain connects TRBV14 to TRBJ2-7; weak D call: TRBD1 (5 bases). Germline V gives CDR1 SGHDN, CDR2 FVKESK. With 4 bases removed from V and 3 bases from J, the gap between germline ends came to 22 bases. The CDR3 runs to 17 residues. For the CDR3, the DNA is TGTGCCAGCAGCCGAAACTTGAAGTCAGGGTCTAGCTACGAGCAGTACTTC. This translates into CASSRNLKSGSSYEQYF.

This clonotype was found once. The CDR3 does not end in the conserved phenylalanine or tryptophan, so this is likely a read error. The chain is built from TRBV7-2 and TRBJ2-3; unclear D gene. Per germline, CDR1 SGHTA and CDR2 FQGNSA. V was trimmed by 3 bases and J by 1 base, leaving 8 bases between them. The CDR3 is 14 residues long. The CDR3 region has the DNA TGTGCCAGCAGCTTTGCCAGACGCACAGATACGCAGTATTCT. The encoded protein is CASSFARRTDTQYS.

Here the CDR3 DNA reads TGTGCCACCAGCCTTTGGAGGGACACCGGGGAGCTGTTTTTT. Amino acid sequence: CATSLWRDTGELFF. The rearrangement joins TRBV15 to TRBJ2-2, with D perhaps matching TRBD2 (6 bases). Germline lookup yields CDR1 LNHNV and CDR2 YYDKDF (reference sequence). V shed 5 bases and J shed 3 bases, with 10 bases lying between them. The CDR3 covers 14 residues.

This clonotype was found a few times. The chain employs TRBV7-6 and TRBJ2-1; 13 nucleotides match TRBD2. The germline CDR1 and CDR2 sequences are SGHVS and FNYEAQ. Trimming at V came to 5 bases and at J to 7 bases, leaving 8 bases not matched to a gene. The CDR3 extends over 16 amino acids. This CDR3 is CASSKTGTSGINEQFF. The CDR3 coding sequence is TGTGCCAGCAGCAAGACAGGGACTAGCGGGATAAATGAGCAGTTCTTC.

This chain links TRBV5-5 with TRBJ2-3; 8 positions agree with TRBD1. CDR3 length equals 16 residues. V trimming: 4 bases; J trimming: 0 bases; junction bases outside the gene matches: 7. CDR1 and CDR2 from the germline V gene are SGHKS and YYEKEE (reference sequence). Written as DNA, the CDR3 is TGTGCCAGCAGCGGACGGGACAGGACTAGCACAGATACGCAGTATTTT. This translates into CASSGRDRTSTDTQYF.

V usage is TRBV27 and J usage is TRBJ2-7; no reliable D call. The V gene's germline CDR1 is MNHEY and CDR2 SMNVEV (reference sequence). The V and J ends lost 3 bases and 5 bases respectively, with 11 bases between them. This CDR3 has 13 amino acids. As DNA, the CDR3 is TGTGCCAGCAGTTTCCGCTCGTGGAACGAGCAGTACTTC. Encoded protein: CASSFRSWNEQYF.

This clonotype was seen more than once but under ten times. V usage is TRBV6-2 or TRBV6-3 and J usage is TRBJ1-5, with D perhaps TRBD1 (5 bases). Trimming pared 4 bases from V and 4 bases from J, leaving 14 bases between. The CDR3 consists of 15 residues. Germline V gene lookup returns CDR1 MNHEY and CDR2 SVGEGT. DNA for the CDR3: TGTGCCAGCAGTTTACCGGACACCATAAATCAGCCCCAGCATTTT. It yields the protein CASSLPDTINQPQHF.

This sequence joins TRBV7-2 and TRBJ1-4; D is perhaps TRBD1 (6 bases). Between the trimmed V and J ends, which lost 5 bases and 8 bases, there was a span of 15 bases. This CDR3 is built from 14 residues. The germline CDR1 and CDR2 sequences are SGHTA and FQGNSA. The CDR3 region has the DNA TGTGCCAGCAGCCATCAGGGGCTCGACGAAAAACTGTTTTTT. Its protein product is CASSHQGLDEKLFF.

The gene calls are TRBV7-2 and TRBJ2-7; 7 nucleotides align to TRBD2. Germline assignment: CDR1 SGHTA and CDR2 FQGNSA. This CDR3 comprises 15 residues. V lost 5 bases to trimming and J lost 7 bases; unmatched junction nucleotides: 14. In DNA, the CDR3 is TGTGCCAGCAGCCACCGGACTAGGGCCCCCTCTGAGCAGTACTTC. Protein product: CASSHRTRAPSEQYF.

This clonotype was found once. The chain carries TRBV6-2 or TRBV6-3 and TRBJ2-1, with 9 nucleotides matching TRBD2. Germline trimming cut 5 bases from V and 1 base from J; bases unmatched to any gene: 12. Looked up from germline, CDR1 is MNHEY and CDR2 is SVGEGT. CDR3 length: 18 residues. CDR3 region: CASSALGLAGMSYNEQFF. CDR3 nucleotides: TGTGCCAGCAGTGCGCTCGGGCTAGCGGGAATGTCCTACAATGAGCAGTTCTTC.

The genes are TRBV28 and TRBJ2-7; D remains ambiguous. Trimming took off 6 bases at V and 0 bases at J, with 12 bases between the two ends. The CDR3 is made up of 14 amino acids. The germline gives CDR1 MDHEN, CDR2 SYDVKM. CDR3 nucleotide sequence: TGTGCCAGCAGCTCGTGGGATGCCTCCTACGAGCAGTACTTC. Its translation: CASSSWDASYEQYF.

This clonotype came up a few times. This CDR3 is CASSQSGGLLSTEAFF. Here the CDR3 DNA reads TGCGCCAGCAGCCAGAGTGGGGGGCTTTTGAGCACTGAAGCTTTCTTT. This chain connects TRBV4-1 to TRBJ1-1; tentatively, D is TRBD1 (6 bases). Germline V lookup: CDR1 MGHRA, CDR2 YSYEKL. CDR3 length equals 16 residues. Trimming left V 3 bases short and J 4 bases short, with 18 bases between.

This rearrangement joins TRBV7-9 to TRBJ2-7, with D perhaps TRBD1 (5 bases). This CDR3 region has 14 residues. Germline loops: CDR1 SEHNR, CDR2 FQNEAQ (reference sequence). V lost 2 bases and J lost 1, with 9 bases in between. The CDR3 loop is CASSLKQASYEQYF. The CDR3, as DNA: TGTGCCAGCAGCTTAAAACAGGCATCCTACGAGCAGTACTTC.

This clonotype was detected only a few times. V is TRBV7-2 and J is TRBJ2-1; D is perhaps TRBD1 or TRBD2 (5 bases each). The germline V and J ends were trimmed by 7 bases and 0 bases, with 16 bases remaining between them. The CDR3 contains 16 residues. Germline V gene data show CDR1 as SGHTA and CDR2 as FQGNSA. CDR3 bases: TGTGCCAGCACCATTAACGGGGCCAGCTCCTACAATGAGCAGTTCTTC. Translating gives CASTINGASSYNEQFF.

The chain is built from TRBV14 and TRBJ1-6; D not certain. Germline-derived CDR1 and CDR2 are SGHDN and FVKESK. V lost 9 bases to trimming and J lost 4 bases, with 7 bases between them. This CDR3 has 12 residues. The CDR3 loop is CASGLYNSPLHF. In DNA, the CDR3 is TGTGCCAGTGGGTTGTATAATTCACCCCTCCACTTT.

This clonotype was recorded a few times. The genes are TRBV7-2 and TRBJ2-7; 7 positions match TRBD2. CDR3 length: 14 residues. J gave up 3 bases and V 3 bases, and 5 bases lay outside the gene matches. Germline CDR1 reads SGHTA; CDR2 reads FQGNSA. The CDR3 DNA reads TGTGCCAGCAGCTTCGGCGGGGAGGGCTACGAGCAGTACTTC. It translates to CASSFGGEGYEQYF.

This clonotype appeared a few times. The rearrangement uses TRBV7-2 and TRBJ2-5, with a possible D match to TRBD1 (6 bases). Germline V gene data show CDR1 as SGHTA and CDR2 as FQGNSA. V was trimmed by 5 bases and J by 2 bases, leaving 15 bases between them. CDR3 length: 15 amino acids. The DNA of the CDR3 is TGTGCCAGCAGCGGGATCTACAGGGTTCAAGAGACCCAGTACTTC. It yields the protein CASSGIYRVQETQYF. Variable domain in full (rest from reference TRBV7-2 and TRBJ2-5): GAGVSQSPSNKVTEKGKDVELRCDPISGHTALYWYRQSLGQGLEFLIYFQGNSAPDKSGLPSDRFSAERTGGSVSTLTIQRTQQEDSAVYLCASSGIYRVQETQYFGPGTRLLVL.

The rearrangement joins TRBV7-9 to TRBJ2-7, with 11 bases lining up with TRBD2. Germline V gene data show CDR1 as SEHNR and CDR2 as FQNEAQ (reference sequence). V lost 2 bases and J lost 0; bases outside the gene matches: 0. The CDR3 has 15 residues. CDR3 nucleotides: TGTGCCAGCAGCTTACTAGCGGGAGGCTCCTACGAGCAGTACTTC. Translating it yields CASSLLAGGSYEQYF.

This clonotype was observed at least ten times. The chain joins TRBV7-2 to TRBJ1-3; D is uncertain. Per germline, CDR1 SGHTA and CDR2 FQGNSA. The CDR3 length is 14 residues. The V and J ends lost 5 bases and 0 bases respectively, with 8 bases between them. The CDR3 region is CASSPFPSGNTIYF. For the CDR3, the DNA is TGTGCCAGCAGCCCCTTCCCCTCTGGAAACACCATATATTTT.

This clonotype was observed a few times. At one of its ends the junction is not consistent with the germline gene, which may arise from a read error. This chain links TRBV6-2 or TRBV6-3 with TRBJ1-2, with 10 bases lining up with TRBD1. Germline V gives CDR1 MNHEY, CDR2 SVGEGT. This CDR3 has 17 residues. CDR3: CASRLRDRGRMNYDYTF. In nucleotides, the CDR3 is TGTGCCAGCAGGCTCCGGGACAGGGGAAGGATGAACTATGACTACACCTTC.

Many counts were recorded for this clonotype. The chain employs TRBV19 and TRBJ2-7; D gene uncertain. Germline V CDR1 and CDR2: LNHDA, SQIVND (reference sequence). Trimming stripped 10 bases from V and 6 bases from J, with 19 bases between. The CDR3 totals 13 residues. CDR3 in amino acids: CATLSGSIREQYF. The CDR3 bases are TGTGCCACCCTATCAGGCTCAATCCGCGAGCAGTACTTC.

The chain is built from TRBV7-2 and TRBJ2-1; D is ambiguous. V lost 0 bases, J lost 5 bases, and 2 bases lay in between. The CDR3 loop spans 12 amino acids. CDR1 is SGHTA, CDR2 FQGNSA, per germline. The CDR3 protein is CASSLADNEQFF. CDR3 bases: TGTGCCAGCAGCTTAGCGGACAATGAGCAGTTCTTC.

This clonotype was recorded only once. The V and J genes are TRBV7-6 and TRBJ1-4, with D uncertain. Per germline, CDR1 SGHVS and CDR2 FNYEAQ. Deletions cut 5 bases from V and 1 base from J, with 11 bases between. This CDR3 has 15 residues. As DNA, the CDR3 is TGTGCCAGCAGCCTAAGGAGAGGAACTAATGAAAAACTGTTTTTT. It yields the protein CASSLRRGTNEKLFF.

The CDR3 here is CASNPGQNTGELFF. Written as DNA, the CDR3 is TGTGCCAGCAACCCGGGACAGAACACCGGGGAGCTGTTTTTT. This chain links TRBV11-3 with TRBJ2-2, with D possibly TRBD1 on 6 matching bases. V was trimmed by 7 bases and J by 1 base, leaving 10 bases between them. The CDR3 totals 14 residues. CDR1 and CDR2 (germline): SGHNT, YENEEA.